This T cell receptor (beta chain) was sequenced for a study of T cells in Graves' hyperthyroidism and ophthalmopathy. V lost 1 base to trimming and J lost 10 bases, with 8 bases between them. Germline CDR1 reads SGHAT; CDR2 reads FQNNGV. The CDR3 spans 13 residues. Amplification of TCR beta CDR3 regions used RNA as the template. In the first-round RT-PCR of the TCR CDR3, the HTBI primer set was used. TCRdb reprocessed the multiplex PCR reads via MiXCR and lists one record per CDR3 protein. Counted here are over 650,000 distinct CDR3 sequences, just under 45% occurring once; the ten biggest clones make up about 7.2%.

This receptor was obtained from an adult man with Graves' disease, either hyperthyroidism or ophthalmopathy (not recorded which). The chain carries TRBV11-2 and TRBJ1-6; no reliable D call. Material: peripheral blood or thyroid tissue (not recorded which). The DNA of the CDR3 is TGTGCCAGCAGCTTAGGGGCAGAATCACCCCTCCACTTT. Amino acid sequence: CASSLGAESPLHF.